This is a list of T cell receptor beta chains from one sample in a study of T cell clusters in autoimmune cytopenias. No DNA is given; TCRdb re-called the multiplex PCR reads and lists each CDR3 protein once. This sample contains approximately 5,500 distinct CDR3 sequences. These data were also reused for a study on T cell repertoires in aging, cancer and after chemotherapy.

The specimen was peripheral blood. The receptor set was obtained from a human donor in good health. The CDR3 runs from the conserved cysteine through the conserved F or W. Clone size is not always given. Where it is, it says once, few, many or a class for expanded clones.

V gene	clone size	J gene	CDR3 protein
TRBV12-3/TRBV12-4	.	TRBJ1-4	CASSGGPSGWANEKLFF
TRBV19	.	TRBJ1-1	CASSIGPGGNTEAFF
TRBV30	medium-sized	TRBJ1-2	CAWSVLRTGGDGYTF
TRBV12-3/TRBV12-4	.	TRBJ1-2	CASSLGRSGPYGYTF
TRBV30	.	TRBJ1-4	CAWSPPGQPSTNEKLFF
TRBV19	medium-sized	TRBJ1-6	CASALFWSNNSPLHF
TRBV19	medium-sized	TRBJ2-3	CASTYSPGRTSGRAGDTQYF
TRBV12-3/TRBV12-4	.	TRBJ1-5	CASTTGQGVGNQPQHF
TRBV15	.	TRBJ2-3	CATPSSPKITDTQYF
TRBV5-1	.	TRBJ1-3	CASSLGSPQNTIYF
TRBV15	.	TRBJ2-3	CATSRGGGSTDTQYF
TRBV5-6	medium-sized	TRBJ2-7	CASSAGFYEQYF
TRBV30	.	TRBJ2-3	CAWSGPPSGSLGWFTDTQYF
TRBV30	medium-sized	TRBJ1-2	CAWSVGTGGYYGYTF
TRBV6-6	.	TRBJ1-1	CASSDPGGYNTEAFF
TRBV10-3	.	TRBJ2-1	CAISEEREAYNEQFF
TRBV29-1	medium-sized	TRBJ1-2	CSVEEAAGGYTF
TRBV7-9	.	TRBJ2-3	CASSNRRGQSTDTQYF
TRBV6-1	medium-sized	TRBJ2-3	CASTVSGGTDTQYF
TRBV5-6	medium-sized	TRBJ2-3	CASSPGTSGTADTQYF
TRBV7-2	.	TRBJ2-2	CASSLQTTGELFF
TRBV30	medium-sized	TRBJ2-5	CAWTLAGGTETQYF
TRBV30	.	TRBJ2-4	CAWGEGSSLAKNIQYF
TRBV6-4	.	TRBJ1-2	CASTPQPGGVYGYTF
TRBV6-5	.	TRBJ1-2	CASTKGSRGGYTF
TRBV30	.	TRBJ1-1	CAWNLGLATEAFF
TRBV29-1	medium-sized	TRBJ2-7	CSVTQDGYEQYF
TRBV20-1	.	TRBJ1-5	CSALDRGHQPQHF
TRBV15	medium-sized	TRBJ2-5	CATSRDHAGVRETQYF
TRBV6-2/TRBV6-3	.	TRBJ2-1	CASGTQKRGDNEQFF